A selection of T cell receptor beta chains follows, all from one sample in a study of CXCR3-negative and CXCR3-positive naive CD8 T cells. TCRdb reprocessed the 5' RACE reads and keeps a single row for each CDR3 protein, giving no DNA. Reported are 2,500 to 3,000 distinct CDR3 sequences; the ten largest clones contain 2% to 2.5%. The specimen sequenced was naive CXCR3+ CD8+ T cells from blood. All receptors derive from a human donor in good health. Some clones in this sample may be carry-over from other donors' samples. Each CDR3 is given with its conserved first and last residue. Size tells how often a clone was seen (once, few, many) or the class of an expanded clone, and some rows leave it out.

J,V,size,CDR3
TRBJ2-2,TRBV5-5,medium-sized,CASSLVPGQGSTGELFF
TRBJ2-7,TRBV7-7,NA,CASSGAAGEQYF
TRBJ1-1,TRBV7-9,medium-sized,CASSLSLNTEAFF
TRBJ2-1,TRBV29-1,NA,CSVDGVTNEQFF
TRBJ2-3,TRBV18,medium-sized,CASSPQSEGSSTDTQYF
TRBJ2-5,TRBV20-1,medium-sized,CSASFSLVDVIQETQYF
TRBJ2-1,TRBV7-3,NA,CASSSQDGYNEQFF
TRBJ1-1,TRBV2,medium-sized,CASSLNTEAFF
TRBJ1-5,TRBV30,NA,CAASDTTNQPQHF
TRBJ2-1,TRBV27,medium-sized,CASTLGGPTYNEQFF
TRBJ2-1,TRBV4-3,medium-sized,CASSQGLAPYNEQFF
TRBJ2-1,TRBV28,NA,CASSGPTTYYNEQFF
TRBJ2-3,TRBV7-3,large,CASSFSGANTDTQYF
TRBJ2-2,TRBV6-5,NA,CASSYSSGSGELFF
TRBJ1-2,TRBV12-3/TRBV12-4,medium-sized,CASSPGQPYGYTF
TRBJ2-3,TRBV7-2,medium-sized,CASSFWGGSRDTQYF
TRBJ2-3,TRBV7-2,medium-sized,CASSLRLAGGPLTTDTQYF
TRBJ2-1,TRBV29-1,NA,CSVAGSTGEQFF
TRBJ1-1,TRBV7-6,medium-sized,CASSSGGTGRNTEAFF